Presented here are 16 T cell receptor beta chains from one specimen sequenced in a study of shared clonotypes between healthy human individuals. The naive CD8 subset, CD45RO-negative cells positively selected for CCR7, excluded terminally differentiated effector memory CD45RA+ cells. Repertoires were generated with immunoSEQ multiplex PCR, while TCRdb's copy carries only in-frame clones and drops some. This sample has about 2.1 million clones, with 90% to 95% found just once. Sequenced sample: naive CD8+ T cells from PBMCs. These receptors were collected from a man aged 18 to 30 in good health. Some clones in this sample may be carry-over from other donors' samples.

The V call is TRBV16, the J call TRBJ1-1; tentatively, D is TRBD1 (6 bases). The ends were cut back, 6 bases at V and 6 bases at J, with 14 bases in the middle. The CDR3 has 13 amino acids. Germline V CDR1 and CDR2: KGHSY, FQNENV. The CDR3: CASRLGGSAEAFF. The CDR3 DNA is TGTGCCAGCAGGCTAGGGGGTTCGGCTGAAGCTTTCTTT.

J is TRBJ2-7 and V is TRBV7-2, with no clear D. Trimming shortened V by 0 bases and J by 6 bases, and 15 bases separated the two germline ends. Looked up from germline, CDR1 is SGHTA and CDR2 is FQGNSA. The CDR3 totals 15 residues. CDR3 nucleotides: TGTGCCAGCAGCTTAGCATGGGTGGTAGTGGTCGAGCAGTACTTC. This encodes CASSLAWVVVVEQYF.

J is TRBJ2-7 and V is TRBV28, with TRBD1 matching over 7 bases. In germline, CDR1 is MDHEN, CDR2 SYDVKM. V dropped 7 bases and J dropped 1; count of bases not matched to a gene: 4. The CDR3 covers 13 residues. CDR3 in DNA: TGTGCCAGCACCTGGGGACAGTCCTACGAGCAGTACTTC. It codes for CASTWGQSYEQYF.

About this clone itself: This CDR3 is also generated by other DNA sequences in the sample. The rearrangement joins TRBV27 to TRBJ2-7; no clear D. The V gene's germline CDR1 is MNHEY and CDR2 SMNVEV (reference sequence). V was cut by 3 bases and J by 2 bases, with 8 bases left in between. This CDR3 contains 13 residues. CDR3 coding DNA: TGTGCCAGCAGTTTCAGTGGGGCCTACGAGCAGTACTTC. It is translated as CASSFSGAYEQYF.

This clone was observed a handful of times. The V call is TRBV6-6, the J call TRBJ1-5; 9 nucleotides align to TRBD1. The V and J ends lost 4 bases and 5 bases, in that order; junction bases with no gene match: 3. The CDR3 is 14 amino acids. CDR1 is MNHNY, CDR2 SVGAGI, per germline (reference sequence). Written as DNA, the CDR3 is TGTGCCAGCAGTTCGGGACAGGGAGATCAGCCCCAGCATTTT. Encoded protein: CASSSGQGDQPQHF.

The rearrangement links TRBV27 to TRBJ2-7; 11 nucleotides agree with TRBD2. Germline CDR1 is MNHEY and CDR2 is SMNVEV (reference sequence). The junction had 7 bases not matched to a gene; V was cut back by 6 bases and J by 3 bases. The CDR3 covers 15 residues. CDR3 protein: CASSQRGTSGYEQYF. The CDR3 nucleotides read TGTGCCAGCAGCCAACGCGGGACTAGCGGCTACGAGCAGTACTTC.

The CDR3 is CASSPDRAELFF. In DNA, the CDR3 is TGTGCCAGCAGCCCGGATCGGGCGGAGCTGTTTTTT. The V gene is TRBV9, the J gene TRBJ2-2, with D unresolved. The V and J ends lost 4 bases and 10 bases respectively, with 11 bases between them. Germline-derived CDR1 and CDR2 are SGDLS and YYNGEE. There are 12 residues in the CDR3.

V is TRBV27 and J is TRBJ2-1; a weak D match, TRBD2 (5 bases). The CDR3 spans 15 residues. Trimming removed 6 bases at V and 1 base at J, with 13 bases between. The V gene's germline CDR1 is MNHEY and CDR2 SMNVEV (reference sequence). The DNA for the CDR3 is TGTGCCAGCAGCGGCGGGTATTTTTCCTACAATGAGCAGTTCTTC. Translation: CASSGGYFSYNEQFF.

CDR3 coding DNA: TGTGCCAGCAGCCCCCAGGACAGGGGCACAGATACGCAGTATTTT. This encodes CASSPQDRGTDTQYF. The chain carries TRBV6-1 and TRBJ2-3; TRBD1 matches at 8 bases. CDR1 and CDR2 from the germline V gene are MNHNS and SASEGT. The CDR3 has 15 residues. Unmatched junction bases numbered 6, after V lost 6 bases and J lost 1 base.

The V and J genes are TRBV6-5 and TRBJ2-7; the D is unclear. V lost 2 bases and J lost 5, with 4 bases in between. The CDR3 loop spans 11 amino acids. CDR1 and CDR2 from the germline V gene are MNHEY and SVGAGI. As DNA, the CDR3 is TGTGCCAGCAGTTACGAGGACGAGCAGTACTTC. This codes for CASSYEDEQYF.

This sequence joins TRBV19 and TRBJ2-7, with 8 bases aligning to TRBD2. The V and J ends lost 5 bases and 5 bases, in that order; junction bases with no gene match: 5. The CDR3 has 13 amino acids. In germline, CDR1 is LNHDA, CDR2 SQIVND (reference sequence). The CDR3 bases are TGTGCCAGTAGTCTGGGACTAGTTAACGAGCAGTACTTC. This translates into CASSLGLVNEQYF. Full variable domain (missing parts from reference TRBV19 and TRBJ2-7): DGGITQSPKYLFRKEGQNVTLSCEQNLNHDAMYWYRQDPGQGLRLIYYSQIVNDFQKGDIAEGYSVSREKKESFPLTVTSAQKNPTAFYLCASSLGLVNEQYFGPGTRLTVT.

The V call is TRBV6-6, the J call TRBJ1-3, with D unclear. Trimming took 7 bases from V and 3 from J, leaving 16 bases between them. The CDR3 has 15 amino acids. Per germline, CDR1 MNHNY and CDR2 SVGAGI (reference sequence). The CDR3 loop reads CASNPKTTIGNTIYF. In DNA, the CDR3 is TGTGCCAGCAACCCTAAGACAACGATTGGAAACACCATATATTTT.

The count of this clone is one. V and J are TRBV19 and TRBJ1-1; the match to TRBD1 covers 7 bases. CDR1 is LNHDA and CDR2 is SQIVND in the germline V gene (reference sequence). CDR3 length equals 13 residues. V dropped 4 bases and J dropped 6; count of bases not matched to a gene: 5. The CDR3 nucleotides are TGTGCCAGTAGTACAGGGGGTGGGTCTGAAGCTTTCTTT. It is translated as CASSTGGGSEAFF.

V is TRBV2 and J is TRBJ1-2, with D maybe TRBD1 (5 bases). CDR1 and CDR2 (germline): SNHLY, FYNNEI. The CDR3 runs 13 residues. Trimming took 6 bases from V and 7 from J, leaving 15 bases between them. CDR3 in DNA: TGTGCCAGCAGAAGACAGCCGACTCTTGGCTACACCTTC. Residues: CASRRQPTLGYTF.

V gene TRBV7-9 combines with J gene TRBJ2-1; TRBD2 matches at 10 bases. The CDR3 is 18 amino acids. Trimming at V came to 0 bases and at J to 5 bases, leaving 10 bases not matched to a gene. Per germline, CDR1 SEHNR and CDR2 FQNEAQ (reference sequence). CDR3 in DNA: TGTGCCAGCAGCTTAGCGCCGGCTAGCGGGAGCTTCGACAATGAGCAGTTCTTC. Amino acids: CASSLAPASGSFDNEQFF.

The chain uses TRBV5-1 and TRBJ2-5; D unclear. V lost 2 bases to trimming and J lost 4 bases, with 9 bases between them. The CDR3 runs 13 residues. Germline V gene data show CDR1 as SGHRS and CDR2 as YFSETQ. The CDR3 coding sequence is TGCGCCAGCAGCTTCCGTTTGAGAGAGACCCAGTACTTC. Amino acids: CASSFRLRETQYF.